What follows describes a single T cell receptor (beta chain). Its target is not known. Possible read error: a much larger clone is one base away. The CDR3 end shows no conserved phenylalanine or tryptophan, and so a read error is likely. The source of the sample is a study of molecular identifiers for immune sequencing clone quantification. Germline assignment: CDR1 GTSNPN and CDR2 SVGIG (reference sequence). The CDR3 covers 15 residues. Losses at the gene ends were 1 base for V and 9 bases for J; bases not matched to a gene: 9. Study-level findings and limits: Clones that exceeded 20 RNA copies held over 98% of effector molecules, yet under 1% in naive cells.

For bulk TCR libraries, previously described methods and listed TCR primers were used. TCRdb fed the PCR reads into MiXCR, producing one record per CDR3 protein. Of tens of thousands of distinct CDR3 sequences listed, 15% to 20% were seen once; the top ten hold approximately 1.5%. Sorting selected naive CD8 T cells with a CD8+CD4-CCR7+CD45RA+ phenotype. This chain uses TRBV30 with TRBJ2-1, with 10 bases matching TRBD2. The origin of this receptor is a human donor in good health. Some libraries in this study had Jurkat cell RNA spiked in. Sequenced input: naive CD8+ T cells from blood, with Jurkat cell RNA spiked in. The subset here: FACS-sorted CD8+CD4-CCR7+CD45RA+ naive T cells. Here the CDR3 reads CAWSDTSGIVAEQFS. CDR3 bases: TGTGCCTGGAGTGATACTAGCGGGATAGTCGCTGAGCAGTTCTCC.